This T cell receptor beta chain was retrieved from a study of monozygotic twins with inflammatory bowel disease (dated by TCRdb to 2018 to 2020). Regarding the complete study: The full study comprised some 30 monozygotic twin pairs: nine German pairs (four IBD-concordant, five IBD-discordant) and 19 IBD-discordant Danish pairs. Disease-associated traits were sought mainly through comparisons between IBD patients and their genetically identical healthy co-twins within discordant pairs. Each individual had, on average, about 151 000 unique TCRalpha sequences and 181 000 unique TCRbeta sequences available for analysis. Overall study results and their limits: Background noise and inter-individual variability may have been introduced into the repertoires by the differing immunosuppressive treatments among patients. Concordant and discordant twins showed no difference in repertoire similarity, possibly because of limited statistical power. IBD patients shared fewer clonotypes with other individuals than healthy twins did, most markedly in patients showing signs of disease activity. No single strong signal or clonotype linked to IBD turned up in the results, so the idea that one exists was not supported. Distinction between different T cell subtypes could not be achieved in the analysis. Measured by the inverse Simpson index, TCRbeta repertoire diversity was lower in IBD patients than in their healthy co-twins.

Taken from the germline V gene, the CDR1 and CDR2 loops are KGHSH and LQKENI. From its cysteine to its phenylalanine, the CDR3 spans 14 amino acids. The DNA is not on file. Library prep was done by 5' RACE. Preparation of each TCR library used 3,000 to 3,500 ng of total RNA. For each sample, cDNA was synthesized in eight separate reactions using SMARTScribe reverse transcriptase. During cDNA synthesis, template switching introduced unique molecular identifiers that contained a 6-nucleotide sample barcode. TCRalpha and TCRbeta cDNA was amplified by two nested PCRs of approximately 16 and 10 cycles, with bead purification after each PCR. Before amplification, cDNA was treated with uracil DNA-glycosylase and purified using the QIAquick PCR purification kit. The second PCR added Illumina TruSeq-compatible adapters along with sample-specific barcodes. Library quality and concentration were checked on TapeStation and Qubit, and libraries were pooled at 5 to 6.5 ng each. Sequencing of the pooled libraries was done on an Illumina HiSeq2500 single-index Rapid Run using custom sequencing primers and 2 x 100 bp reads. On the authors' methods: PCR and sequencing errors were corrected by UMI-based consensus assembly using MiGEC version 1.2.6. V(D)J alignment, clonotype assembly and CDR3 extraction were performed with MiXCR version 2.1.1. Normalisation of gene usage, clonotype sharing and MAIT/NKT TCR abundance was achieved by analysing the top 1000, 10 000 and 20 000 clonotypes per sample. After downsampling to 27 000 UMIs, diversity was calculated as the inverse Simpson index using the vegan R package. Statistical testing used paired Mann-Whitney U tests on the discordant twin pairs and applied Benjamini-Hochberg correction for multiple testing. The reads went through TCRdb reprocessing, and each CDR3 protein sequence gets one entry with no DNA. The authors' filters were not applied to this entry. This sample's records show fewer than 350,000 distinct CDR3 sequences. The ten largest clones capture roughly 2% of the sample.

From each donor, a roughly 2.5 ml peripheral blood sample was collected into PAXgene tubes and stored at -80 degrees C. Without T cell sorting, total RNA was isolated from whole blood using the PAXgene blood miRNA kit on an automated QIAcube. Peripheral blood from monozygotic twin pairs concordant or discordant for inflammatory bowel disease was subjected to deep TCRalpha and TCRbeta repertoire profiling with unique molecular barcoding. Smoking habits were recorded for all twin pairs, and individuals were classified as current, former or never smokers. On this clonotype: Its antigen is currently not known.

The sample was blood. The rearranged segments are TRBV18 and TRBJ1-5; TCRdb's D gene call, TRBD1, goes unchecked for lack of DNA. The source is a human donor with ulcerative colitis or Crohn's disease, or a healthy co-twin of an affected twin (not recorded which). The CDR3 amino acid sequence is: CASSPGTGDQPQHF.